Listed below are T cell receptor beta chains from one sample, sequenced in a study of T cells in Graves' hyperthyroidism and ophthalmopathy. Using its own MiXCR run on the multiplex PCR reads, TCRdb lists one record per CDR3 protein. The sample yields about 600,000 distinct CDR3 sequences, more than 13% seen once. Material: blood. Source of these receptors: a woman aged 18-29 years with Graves' ophthalmopathy. The CDR3 runs from the conserved cysteine through the conserved F or W. Fields, in order: J gene, V gene, D gene, clone size, CDR3 protein, CDR3 DNA. D genes are given only for firm matches. Clone size is not always given. Where it is, it says once, few, many or a class for expanded clones.

>TRBJ2-7|TRBV27|TRBD2|many
CASIPSGTQRFFYEQYF
TGTGCCAGCATTCCTAGCGGGACTCAACGTTTCTTTTACGAGCAGTACTTC
>TRBJ2-1|TRBV7-3|.|few
CASSLGSTYNEQFF
TGTGCCAGCAGCTTAGGGTCAACCTACAATGAGCAGTTCTTC
>TRBJ2-5|TRBV7-9|TRBD1|few
CASSTLTGEQETQYF
TGTGCCAGCAGCACATTGACAGGGGAACAAGAGACCCAGTACTTC
>TRBJ1-5|TRBV6-1|.|many
CASQGGDPTSNQPQHF
TGTGCCTCCCAGGGTGGGGACCCTACAAGCAATCAGCCCCAGCATTTT
>TRBJ2-3|TRBV24-1|.|few
CATSGVDTYSTDTQYF
TGTGCCACCAGTGGCGTCGACACCTACTCCACAGATACGCAGTATTTT
>TRBJ1-6|TRBV4-1|TRBD1|many
CASSQDMQGARSPLHF
TGCGCCAGCAGCCAAGATATGCAGGGGGCACGATCACCCCTCCACTTT
>TRBJ2-3|TRBV5-1|TRBD2|many
CASSLVGLVGDTQYF
TGCGCCAGCAGCTTGGTCGGACTAGTCGGAGATACGCAGTATTTT
>TRBJ2-3|TRBV7-9|.|many
CASSFSWTGESTDTQYF
TGTGCCAGCAGCTTTAGTTGGACGGGAGAGAGCACAGATACGCAGTATTTT
>TRBJ1-1|TRBV20-1|.|many
CSARLGPANTEAFF
TGCAGTGCTAGACTTGGACCGGCGAACACTGAAGCTTTCTTT
>TRBJ2-1|TRBV5-1|.|many
CASSLWTAGQGEQFF
TGCGCCAGCAGCTTGTGGACCGCGGGGCAGGGTGAGCAGTTCTTC
>TRBJ2-1|TRBV27|TRBD2|many
CASSLNPRTSGYNEQFF
TGTGCCAGCAGTTTAAATCCTAGGACTAGCGGTTACAATGAGCAGTTCTTC
>TRBJ1-1|TRBV7-2|.|many
CASSVVTGTREAFF
TGTGCCAGCAGCGTAGTAACCGGGACCCGTGAAGCTTTCTTT
>TRBJ2-2|TRBV5-5|.|many
CASSPRGTVTTGELFF
TGTGCCAGCAGTCCGAGAGGGACTGTGACAACCGGGGAGCTGTTTTTT
>TRBJ2-5|TRBV3-1|.|many
CASSQATQSRGETQYF
TGTGCCAGCAGCCAAGCGACCCAATCTAGGGGAGAGACCCAGTACTTC
>TRBJ2-3|TRBV6-1|.|few
CASQRAGSTDTQYF
TGTGCCAGCCAAAGGGCGGGGAGCACAGATACGCAGTATTTT
>TRBJ1-6|TRBV19|.|.
CASSIWGEDSPLHF
TGTGCCAGTAGTATTTGGGGGGAAGATTCACCCCTCCACTTT
>TRBJ2-1|TRBV28|.|many
CASSSSRWLGYNEQFF
TGTGCCAGCAGTTCGTCCCGGTGGCTAGGTTACAATGAGCAGTTCTTC
>TRBJ1-2|TRBV7-2|.|.
CASSPKHLTVIFYGYTF
TGTGCCAGCAGCCCCAAGCACCTGACAGTGATTTTCTATGGCTACACCTTC
>TRBJ2-7|TRBV27|.|many
CASSLAGASSYEQYF
TGTGCCAGCAGTTTAGCAGGGGCGAGCTCCTACGAGCAGTACTTC
>TRBJ2-7|TRBV6-5|TRBD2|.
CASSYPGLVDEQYF
TGTGCCAGCAGTTACCCGGGACTAGTCGACGAGCAGTACTTC
>TRBJ2-5|TRBV20-1|TRBD1|.
CSARVQGAAETQYF
TGCAGTGCTAGGGTACAGGGGGCGGCCGAGACCCAGTACTTC
>TRBJ2-5|TRBV2|.|many
CASRLSNIQETQYF
TGTGCCAGCAGACTAAGTAATATCCAAGAGACCCAGTACTTC
>TRBJ2-5|TRBV5-1|TRBD2|many
CASSFPSSGQETQYF
TGCGCCAGCAGCTTTCCATCTAGCGGCCAAGAGACCCAGTACTTC
>TRBJ1-2|TRBV9|.|many
CASSVGTGGYGYTF
TGTGCCAGCAGCGTAGGGACTGGGGGGTATGGCTACACCTTC
>TRBJ2-5|TRBV29-1|.|few
CSVAHAQDFLDF
TGCAGCGTAGCTCATGCCCAGGACTTCTTGGACTTC
>TRBJ2-1|TRBV14|.|few
CASSQEVADHEQFF
TGTGCCAGCAGCCAAGAGGTGGCCGACCATGAGCAGTTCTTC
>TRBJ2-7|TRBV28|TRBD2|.
CASRDHGGSHSYEQYF
TGTGCCAGCAGGGATCATGGCGGGAGCCACTCCTACGAGCAGTACTTC
>TRBJ2-7|TRBV29-1|TRBD2|many
CSAGGRAGEYEQYF
TGCAGCGCGGGGGGGAGGGCAGGGGAGTACGAGCAGTACTTC
>TRBJ1-2|TRBV20-1|.|many
CSASDRNNYGYTF
TGCAGTGCTAGTGACAGGAATAACTATGGCTACACCTTC
>TRBJ2-5|TRBV12-3/TRBV12-4|.|many
CASSLEGLGETQYF
TGTGCCAGCAGTTTAGAGGGACTGGGGGAGACCCAGTACTTC
>TRBJ1-2|TRBV28|.|many
CAGGVQGGSYGYTF
TGTGCCGGCGGGGTACAGGGAGGTAGCTATGGCTACACCTTC
>TRBJ1-1|TRBV20-1|.|few
CSLPGGVEAFF
TGCAGTCTGCCTGGGGGAGTCGAAGCTTTCTTT